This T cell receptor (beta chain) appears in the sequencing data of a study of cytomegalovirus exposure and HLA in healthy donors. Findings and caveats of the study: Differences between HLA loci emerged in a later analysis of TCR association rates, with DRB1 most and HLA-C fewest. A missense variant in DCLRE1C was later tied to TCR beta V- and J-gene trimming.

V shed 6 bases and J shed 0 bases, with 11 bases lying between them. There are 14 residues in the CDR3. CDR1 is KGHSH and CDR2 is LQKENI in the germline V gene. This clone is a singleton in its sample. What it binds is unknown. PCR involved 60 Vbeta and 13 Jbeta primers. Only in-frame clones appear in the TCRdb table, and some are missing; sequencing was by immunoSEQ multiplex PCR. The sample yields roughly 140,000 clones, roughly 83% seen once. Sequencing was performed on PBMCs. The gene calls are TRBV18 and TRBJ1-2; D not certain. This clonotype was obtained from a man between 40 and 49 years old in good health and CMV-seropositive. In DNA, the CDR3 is TGTGCCAGCTCGCCCGGAGGGACTAACTATGGCTACACCTTC. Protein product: CASSPGGTNYGYTF.